The 6 T cell receptor beta chains below all came from one sample that was sequenced in a study of CD8 T cells in ankylosing spondylitis. TCRdb re-called the 5' RACE reads with MiXCR, one entry per CDR3 protein. In the table there are around 230,000 distinct CDR3 sequences, 8% to 10% of which are singletons. Sequencing was performed on blood, either unsorted or a sorted T cell fraction (not recorded which). The receptors shown here come from a female donor with ankylosing spondylitis or in good health (not recorded which).

In its sample, this clonotype was seen many times. The V call is TRBV7-2, the J call TRBJ1-2; D perhaps matches TRBD1 (5 bases). The germline gives CDR1 SGHTA, CDR2 FQGNSA. Trimming cost V 5 bases and J 1 base, with 11 bases left between them. The CDR3 is 14 residues long. This CDR3 is CASSPPGFNYGYTF. The CDR3 DNA reads TGTGCCAGCAGCCCCCCAGGGTTTAACTATGGCTACACCTTC.

This clonotype was recorded at least ten times. The rearrangement joins TRBV5-1 to TRBJ2-2; D possibly corresponds to TRBD1 (5 bases). This CDR3 is 14 amino acids long. Trimming took 0 bases from V and 4 from J, leaving 7 bases between them. Germline V CDR1 and CDR2: SGHRS, YFSETQ. CDR3 residues: CASSLGRATGELFF. In DNA form, the CDR3 reads TGCGCCAGCAGCTTGGGCAGGGCCACCGGGGAGCTGTTTTTT. The full variable domain, in which reference TRBV5-1 and TRBJ2-2 provide the parts outside the CDR3, is KAGVTQTPRYLIKTRGQQVTLSCSPISGHRSVSWYQQTPGQGLQFLFEYFSETQRNKGNFPGRFSGRQFSNSRSEMNVSTLELGDSALYLCASSLGRATGELFFGEGSRLTVL.

This clonotype was found many times. The gene calls are TRBV4-3 and TRBJ2-6, with TRBD1 matching over 9 bases. Germline-derived CDR1 and CDR2 are LGHNA and YSLEER. CDR3 length: 16 amino acids. The V and J ends lost 4 bases and 1 base, in that order; junction bases with no gene match: 2. CDR3 sequence reads: CASSRDRASGANVLTF. The DNA of the CDR3 is TGCGCCAGCAGCCGGGACAGGGCATCTGGGGCCAACGTCCTGACTTTC.

This clonotype was seen ten or more times. The chain uses TRBV5-1 and TRBJ2-1; 7 bases are shared with TRBD2. Per the germline V gene, CDR1 is SGHRS and CDR2 is YFSETQ. CDR3 length: 16 residues. J gave up 1 base and V 1 base, and 5 bases lay outside the gene matches. The CDR3 spells CASSLQAGESYNEQFF. In DNA, the CDR3 is TGCGCCAGCAGCTTGCAGGCGGGAGAATCCTACAATGAGCAGTTCTTC.

This clonotype was observed many times. The chain recombines TRBV20-1 with TRBJ2-1; D is perhaps TRBD1 or TRBD2 (5 bases each). CDR3 length equals 14 residues. In germline, CDR1 is DFQATT, CDR2 SNEGSKA (reference sequence). Trimming cost V 1 base and J 7 bases, with 14 bases left between them. The DNA of the CDR3 is TGCAGTGCTAGAGCCCGGGACGTTAGGAATGAGCAGTTCTTC. Residues: CSARARDVRNEQFF.

In this sample, this clonotype turned up many times. The J gene is TRBJ1-2, the V gene TRBV30, with a weak D call TRBD1 (6 bases). The V gene lost 2 bases and the J gene lost 6 bases, with 25 bases spanning the gap. Germline V gene sequence: CDR1 GTSNPN, CDR2 SVGIG (reference sequence). The CDR3 consists of 17 residues. CDR3 protein: CAWSKAHNDRPQHGYTF. CDR3 in DNA: TGTGCCTGGAGTAAGGCCCATAATGACAGGCCCCAGCATGGCTACACCTTC.